This T cell receptor (beta chain) appears in the sequencing data of a study of a mutant IDH1 vaccine in newly diagnosed glioma (dated by TCRdb to the early 2020s). Context from the whole study: Vaccination started 4-6 weeks after radiotherapy alone, or was given together with temozolomide cycles in the groups whose treatment included chemotherapy. The roughly 34 treated patients were around 60% male and around 40% female, with a mean age of approximately 40 years. Before enrollment, most patients had been given radiochemotherapy with temozolomide as standard therapy, while the rest had received either radiotherapy alone or temozolomide alone. The week-35 safety follow-up took place at visit V12, and the week-47 end of study took place at visit V13. Peripheral blood was drawn at six visits: V03 (baseline), V05, V07, V10, V12 and V13. For exploratory analyses, 25 treated patients had longitudinal TCRB deep sequencing done wherever samples were available.

This clone was detected a few times. The target of this receptor is not known. Within one base of it there is no much larger clone, and no base qualities were kept. Per the germline V gene (reference sequence), LNHNV is the CDR1 and YYDKDF is the CDR2. From the cysteine up to the phenylalanine, the CDR3 has a length of 15 residues. Of all the DNA, just the CDR3 is kept, 45 bases in frame from base 1. V trim: 0 bases; J trim: 6 bases; unmatched bases: 4. What the authors observed across the whole study: Immune responses induced by the vaccine were seen in 90% to 95% of patients across multiple MHC alleles. Availability determined which PBMC samples were chosen for TCRB deep sequencing. The authors noted that analyses of patient blood samples could not be reproduced because of sample limitations. Pseudoprogression seemed to be unrelated to changes in the top peripheral T cell clonotypes found by TCRB sequencing.

Libraries came from the immunoSEQ multiplex PCR assay. Rearranged TCR beta chain sequences were amplified using the hsTCRB Kit according to the manufacturer's protocol. Sequencing of TCRB libraries was carried out on an Illumina MiSeq. As for the authors' bioinformatics: The proprietary platform of the kit vendor was used for demultiplexing, trimming and gene mapping. TCRdb retrieved this table from immuneACCESS and kept in-frame rearrangements only. Not all clones are present; in checked studies, unresolved V genes account for under half, and no reason is known for the remainder. Clonal size and the V and J genes are those of that table, whereas D and trimming came from the DNA. The sample contains tens of thousands of clones, roughly 80% of them found a single time. Of the sample, about 5% falls within the top ten clones. The time point label, as the study defines it: week 47, end of study. Each vaccine dose was 300 ug of a 20-mer mutant IDH1 peptide in Montanide, given subcutaneously with topical imiquimod. Patients received eight vaccinations in weeks 1, 3, 5, 7, 11, 15, 19 and 23, corresponding to visits V03 through V10. All donors had newly diagnosed IDH1-mutant astrocytomas of WHO grade 3 or 4 that showed loss of nuclear ATRX. The samples were drawn from NOA16, a multicentre, single-arm, open-label phase I trial in Germany that tested a mutant IDH1 peptide vaccine in humans for the first time. Genomic DNA for TCRB sequencing was extracted from EDTA blood using the DNeasy Blood and Tissue Kit.

The sequencing used PBMCs, collected from a glioma patient whose treatment included an IDH1 peptide vaccine. This sequence originates from a man aged 45-60 years with glioma. Recombination joined TRBV15 with TRBJ1-4; 7 central bases correspond to TRBD1. The CDR3 region has the sequence CATSRDTQGYEKLFF. The nucleotide sequence reads TGTGCCACCAGCAGAGATACACAGGGGTATGAAAAACTGTTTTTT.